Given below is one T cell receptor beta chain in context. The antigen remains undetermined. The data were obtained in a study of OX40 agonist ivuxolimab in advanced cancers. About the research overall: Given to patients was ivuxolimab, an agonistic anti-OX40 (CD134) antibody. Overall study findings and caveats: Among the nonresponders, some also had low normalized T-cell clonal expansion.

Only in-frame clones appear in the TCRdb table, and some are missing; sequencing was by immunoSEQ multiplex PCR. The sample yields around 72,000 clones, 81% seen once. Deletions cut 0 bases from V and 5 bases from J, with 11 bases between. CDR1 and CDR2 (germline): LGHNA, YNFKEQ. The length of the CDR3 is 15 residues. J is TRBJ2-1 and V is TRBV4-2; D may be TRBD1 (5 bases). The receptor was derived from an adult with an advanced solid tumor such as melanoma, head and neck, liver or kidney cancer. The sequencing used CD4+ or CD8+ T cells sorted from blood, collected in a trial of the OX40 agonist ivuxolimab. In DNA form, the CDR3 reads TGTGCCAGCAGCCAAGATCGAGACAGACACAATGAGCAGTTCTTC. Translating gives CASSQDRDRHNEQFF.